This T cell receptor beta chain comes out of a study of metastatic and nonmetastatic thyroid tumors. The wider study: A comparison of repertoires was made across blood and tumor or nodule tissue from malignant and benign thyroid patients. The study's findings and limits: Benign nodules reportedly had significantly lower TCR beta diversity than malignant thyroid tumors in blood and tumor.

This clone has a count of ten or more. Its antigen is unknown. In the authors' workflow: What underpinned the distant-metastasis classifier for papillary thyroid cancer was the set of CDR3 differences across clinicopathological groups. TCRdb ran MiXCR on the PCR reads. TCRdb, not the authors, supplied the V and J calls. The data contain under 95,000 clones, about 12% of them singletons. None of the patients had undergone any treatment ahead of thyroid surgery. The CDR3 totals 17 residues. Germline assignment: CDR1 SGDLS and CDR2 YYNGEE. The germline V and J ends were trimmed by 4 bases and 0 bases, with 16 bases remaining between them.

V and J are TRBV9 and TRBJ1-4, with D tentatively TRBD1 (6 bases). Material for sequencing was blood. The receptor was isolated from a female donor with papillary thyroid cancer or a benign thyroid nodule (not recorded which). Some clones in this sample may be carry-over from other donors' samples. The DNA of the CDR3 is TGTGCCAGCAGCACGAGTGGGACATTGGCAACTAATGAAAAACTGTTTTTT. The encoded protein is CASSTSGTLATNEKLFF.